This T cell receptor (beta chain) came from a study of cytomegalovirus exposure and HLA in healthy donors. Looking at the study overall: The Caucasian-associated ancestry cluster contained 75% to 85% of the approximately 430 genotyped donors. Study results and caveats: Donors were assumed by presence/absence analyses to have roughly uniform sequencing depth. Later analysis showed most CMV-associated TCR beta chains appearing HLA-restricted.

The PCR was carried out with 60 Vbeta primers and 13 Jbeta primers. Repertoires were generated with immunoSEQ multiplex PCR, while TCRdb's copy carries only in-frame clones and drops some. Of under 150,000 clones detected, 80% to 85% appear once; the ten largest clones hold about 8.1%. Regarding this clone: Its antigen is undetermined.

The CDR3 totals 14 residues. Germline V lookup: CDR1 LNHDA, CDR2 SQIVND (reference sequence). V gave up 6 bases and J gave up 10 bases, with 19 bases separating them. The specimen was PBMCs. This chain joins TRBV19 and TRBJ1-5, with a possible D match to TRBD1 (6 bases). The origin of this receptor is a woman aged 45-60 years in good health and CMV-seropositive. This CDR3 is CASSPDRRTFPQHF. CDR3 DNA: TGTGCCAGTAGCCCCGACAGGCGAACCTTCCCCCAGCATTTT.